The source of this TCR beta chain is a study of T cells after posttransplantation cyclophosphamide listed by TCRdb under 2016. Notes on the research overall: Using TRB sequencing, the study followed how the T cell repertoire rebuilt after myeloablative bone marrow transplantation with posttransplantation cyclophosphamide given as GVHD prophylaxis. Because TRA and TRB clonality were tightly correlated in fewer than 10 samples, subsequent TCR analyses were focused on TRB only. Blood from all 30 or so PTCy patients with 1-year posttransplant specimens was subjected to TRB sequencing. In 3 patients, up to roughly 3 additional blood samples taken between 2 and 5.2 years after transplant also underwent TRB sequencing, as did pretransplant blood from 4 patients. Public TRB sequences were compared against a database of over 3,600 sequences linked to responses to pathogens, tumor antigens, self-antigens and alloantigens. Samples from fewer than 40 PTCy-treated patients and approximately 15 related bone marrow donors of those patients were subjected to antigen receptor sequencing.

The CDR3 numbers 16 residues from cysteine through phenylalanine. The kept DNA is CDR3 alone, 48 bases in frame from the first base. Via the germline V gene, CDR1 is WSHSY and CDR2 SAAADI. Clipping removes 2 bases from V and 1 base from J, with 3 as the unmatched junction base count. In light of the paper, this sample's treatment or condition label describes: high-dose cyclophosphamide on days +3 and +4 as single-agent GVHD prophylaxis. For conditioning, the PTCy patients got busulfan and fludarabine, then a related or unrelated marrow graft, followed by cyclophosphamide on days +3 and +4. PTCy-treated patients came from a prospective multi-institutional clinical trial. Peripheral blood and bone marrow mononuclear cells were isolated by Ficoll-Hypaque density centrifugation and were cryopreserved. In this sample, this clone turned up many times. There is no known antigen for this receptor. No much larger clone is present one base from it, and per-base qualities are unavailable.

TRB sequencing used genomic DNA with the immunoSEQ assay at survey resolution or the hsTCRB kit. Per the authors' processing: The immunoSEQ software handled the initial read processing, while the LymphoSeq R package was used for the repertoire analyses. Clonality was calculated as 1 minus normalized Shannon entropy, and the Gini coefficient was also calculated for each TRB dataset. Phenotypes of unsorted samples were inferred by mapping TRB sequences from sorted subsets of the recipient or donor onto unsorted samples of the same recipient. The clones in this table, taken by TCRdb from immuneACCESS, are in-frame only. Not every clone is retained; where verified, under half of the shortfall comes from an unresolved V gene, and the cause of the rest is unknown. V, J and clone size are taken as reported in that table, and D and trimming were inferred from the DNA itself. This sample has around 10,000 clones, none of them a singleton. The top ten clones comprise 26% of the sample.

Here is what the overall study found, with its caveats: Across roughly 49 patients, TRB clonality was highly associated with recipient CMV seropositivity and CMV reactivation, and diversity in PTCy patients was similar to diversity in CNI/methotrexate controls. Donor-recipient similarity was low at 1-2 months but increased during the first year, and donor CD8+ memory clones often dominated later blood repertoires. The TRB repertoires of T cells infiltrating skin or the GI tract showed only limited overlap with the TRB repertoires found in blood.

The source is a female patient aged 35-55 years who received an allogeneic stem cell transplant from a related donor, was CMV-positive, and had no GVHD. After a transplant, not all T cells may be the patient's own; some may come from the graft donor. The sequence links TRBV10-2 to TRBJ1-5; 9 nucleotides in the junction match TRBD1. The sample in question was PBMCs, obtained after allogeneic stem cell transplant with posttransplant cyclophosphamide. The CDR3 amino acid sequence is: CASSEVQGASNQPQHF. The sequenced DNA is TGCGCCAGCAGTGAGGTACAGGGGGCCAGCAATCAGCCCCAGCATTTT.